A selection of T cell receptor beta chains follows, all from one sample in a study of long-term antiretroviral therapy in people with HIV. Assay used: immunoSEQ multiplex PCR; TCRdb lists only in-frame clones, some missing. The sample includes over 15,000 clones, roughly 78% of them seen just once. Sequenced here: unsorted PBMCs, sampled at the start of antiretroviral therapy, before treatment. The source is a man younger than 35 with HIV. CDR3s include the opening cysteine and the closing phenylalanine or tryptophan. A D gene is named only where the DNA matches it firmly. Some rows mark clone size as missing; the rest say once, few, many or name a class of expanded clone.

CDR3: CASRLQFSNQPQHF; DNA: TGTGCCAGCAGGTTACAGTTTAGCAATCAGCCCCAGCATTTT; D: NA; length: 14; V: TRBV27; J: TRBJ1-5; size: NA
CDR3: CATSSGLGSGNTIYF; DNA: TGTGCCACCAGCAGTGGGTTGGGTTCTGGAAACACCATATATTTT; D: NA; length: 15; V: TRBV15; J: TRBJ1-3; size: once
CDR3: CASSFIQTAKNIQYF; DNA: TGTGCCAGCAGCTTTATTCAAACGGCCAAAAACATTCAGTACTTC; D: NA; length: 15; V: TRBV5-6; J: TRBJ2-4; size: NA
CDR3: CASSLLLAGIRSTDTQYF; DNA: TGTGCCAGCAGCTTACTACTAGCGGGGATCAGGAGCACAGATACGCAGTATTTT; D: TRBD2; length: 18; V: TRBV7-2; J: TRBJ2-3; size: NA
CDR3: CASSVTGSAEAFF; DNA: TGTGCCAGCAGCGTAACAGGGTCGGCTGAAGCTTTCTTT; D: NA; length: 13; V: TRBV28; J: TRBJ1-1; size: once
CDR3: CASSPWTVTDTQYF; DNA: TGCGCCAGCAGCCCGTGGACAGTTACAGATACGCAGTATTTT; D: NA; length: 14; V: TRBV4-3; J: TRBJ2-3; size: NA
CDR3: CASSASWREGPNEQFF; DNA: TGTGCCAGCAGTGCTTCCTGGCGGGAGGGCCCAAATGAGCAGTTCTTC; D: TRBD2; length: 16; V: TRBV6-1; J: TRBJ2-1; size: NA
CDR3: CASSFRQGAGNTIYF; DNA: TGTGCCAGCAGTTTCCGCCAGGGAGCTGGAAACACCATATATTTT; D: NA; length: 15; V: TRBV27; J: TRBJ1-3; size: once
CDR3: CASSVAGTGLSTDTQYF; DNA: TGTGCCAGCAGCGTAGCTGGGACAGGGCTAAGCACAGATACGCAGTATTTT; D: TRBD1; length: 17; V: TRBV9; J: TRBJ2-3; size: NA
CDR3: CASNFFTGSGANVLTF; DNA: TGTGCCAGCAACTTTTTTACAGGTTCTGGGGCCAACGTCCTGACTTTC; D: NA; length: 16; V: TRBV2; J: TRBJ2-6; size: NA
CDR3: CASSEAPIAGGPIGTDTQYF; DNA: TGTGCCAGCAGTGAAGCACCAATAGCGGGAGGGCCGATTGGCACAGATACGCAGTATTTT; D: TRBD2; length: 20; V: TRBV2; J: TRBJ2-3; size: NA
CDR3: CASSGGTSGNYEQYF; DNA: TGTGCCAGCAGCGGCGGGACTAGCGGAAACTACGAGCAGTACTTC; D: TRBD2; length: 15; V: TRBV9; J: TRBJ2-7; size: once
CDR3: CASAPSVNTEAFF; DNA: TGTGCCAGCGCCCCCAGCGTCAACACTGAAGCTTTCTTT; D: NA; length: 13; V: TRBV7-9; J: TRBJ1-1; size: NA
CDR3: CASSQDAGDSNQPQHF; DNA: TGCGCCAGCAGCCAAGACGCTGGGGACAGCAATCAGCCCCAGCATTTT; D: NA; length: 16; V: TRBV4-1; J: TRBJ1-5; size: NA
CDR3: CASSLTLYEQYF; DNA: TGCGCCAGCAGCTTAACCCTCTACGAGCAGTACTTC; D: NA; length: 12; V: TRBV5-1; J: TRBJ2-7; size: NA
CDR3: CASSVTSDGELFF; DNA: TGTGCCAGCTCGGTTACTAGCGACGGGGAGCTGTTTTTT; D: TRBD2; length: 13; V: TRBV27; J: TRBJ2-2; size: few
CDR3: CASSLVSGTSAYEQYF; DNA: TGTGCCAGCAGCTTGGTTTCCGGGACTAGCGCTTACGAGCAGTACTTC; D: TRBD2; length: 16; V: TRBV5-6; J: TRBJ2-7; size: NA
CDR3: CASGGGPDTQYF; DNA: TGTGCCAGCGGCGGGGGACCAGATACGCAGTATTTT; D: TRBD2; length: 12; V: TRBV25-1; J: TRBJ2-3; size: NA
CDR3: CASKAGGNTGELFF; DNA: TGTGCCAGCAAAGCGGGAGGCAACACCGGGGAGCTGTTTTTT; D: TRBD2; length: 14; V: TRBV6-6; J: TRBJ2-2; size: NA
CDR3: CASSAPDWDDEQYF; DNA: TGTGCCAGCAGCGCCCCGGACTGGGACGACGAGCAGTACTTC; D: NA; length: 14; V: TRBV9; J: TRBJ2-7; size: NA
CDR3: CASSLSGGGSSYEQYF; DNA: TGTGCCAGCAGTTTATCAGGCGGGGGAAGCTCCTACGAGCAGTACTTC; D: TRBD2; length: 16; V: TRBV27; J: TRBJ2-7; size: NA
CDR3: CASSSNRDPRGLEQYF; DNA: TGTGCCAGCAGCTCAAACCGGGACCCCAGGGGATTGGAGCAGTACTTC; D: NA; length: 16; V: TRBV7-8; J: TRBJ2-7; size: few
CDR3: CTSSQGTRQGAGELFF; DNA: TGCACCAGCAGCCAAGGAACAAGACAGGGGGCCGGGGAGCTGTTTTTT; D: NA; length: 16; V: TRBV1; J: TRBJ2-2; size: NA
CDR3: CSVETPGSYEQYF; DNA: TGCAGCGTTGAAACCCCGGGGTCCTACGAGCAGTACTTC; D: NA; length: 13; V: TRBV29-1; J: TRBJ2-7; size: NA
CDR3: CASNPLNSWVTEAFF; DNA: TGTGCCAGTAATCCCCTAAATTCTTGGGTGACTGAAGCTTTCTTT; D: NA; length: 15; V: TRBV19; J: TRBJ1-1; size: NA
CDR3: CASSHMHGGYYEQYF; DNA: TGTGCCAGCAGTCACATGCACGGCGGATACTACGAGCAGTACTTC; D: NA; length: 15; V: TRBV6-6; J: TRBJ2-7; size: NA
CDR3: CASSSTDTQYF; DNA: TGTGCCAGCAGCTCGACCGATACGCAGTATTTT; D: NA; length: 11; V: TRBV7-9; J: TRBJ2-3; size: NA
CDR3: CASEPLTGRTDTQYF; DNA: TGTGCCAGCGAACCATTGACAGGACGCACAGATACGCAGTATTTT; D: NA; length: 15; V: TRBV18; J: TRBJ2-3; size: NA
CDR3: CASSLRREPYEQYF; DNA: TGTGCCAGCAGTTTGCGTCGCGAGCCCTACGAGCAGTACTTC; D: NA; length: 14; V: TRBV28; J: TRBJ2-7; size: NA
CDR3: CASKTGSSGNTIYF; DNA: TGTGCCAGTAAAACAGGTTCCTCTGGAAACACCATATATTTT; D: NA; length: 14; V: TRBV19; J: TRBJ1-3; size: NA
CDR3: CASSSTGSRREAFF; DNA: TGTGCCAGTAGTAGCACCGGGAGCAGGCGTGAAGCTTTCTTT; D: NA; length: 14; V: TRBV19; J: TRBJ1-1; size: NA
CDR3: CASSQRVSYEQYF; DNA: TGTGCCAGCAGCCAACGGGTTTCCTACGAGCAGTACTTC; D: NA; length: 13; V: TRBV14; J: TRBJ2-7; size: NA
CDR3: CASSLDPGGNEKLFF; DNA: TGTGCCAGCAGCTTAGACCCGGGGGGCAATGAAAAACTGTTTTTT; D: NA; length: 15; V: TRBV7-6; J: TRBJ1-4; size: few
CDR3: CAWSGTGKDGYTF; DNA: TGTGCCTGGAGTGGGACAGGGAAGGATGGCTACACCTTC; D: TRBD1; length: 13; V: TRBV30; J: TRBJ1-2; size: NA
CDR3: CASLEQGQSLGYTF; DNA: TGTGCCAGCCTCGAACAGGGACAGTCCCTTGGCTACACCTTC; D: TRBD1; length: 14; V: TRBV2; J: TRBJ1-2; size: NA
CDR3: CASSQVPTTGVPINEQFF; DNA: TGCGCCAGCAGCCAAGTCCCGACGACAGGGGTTCCCATCAATGAGCAGTTCTTC; D: TRBD1; length: 18; V: TRBV4-3; J: TRBJ2-1; size: NA
CDR3: CASRKDGGIYNEQFF; DNA: TGTGCCAGCAGAAAGGATGGCGGGATCTACAATGAGCAGTTCTTC; D: NA; length: 15; V: TRBV5-6; J: TRBJ2-1; size: NA
CDR3: CASSSPPFDEQYF; DNA: TGCGCCAGCAGCTCCCCCCCGTTCGACGAGCAGTACTTC; D: NA; length: 13; V: TRBV5-1; J: TRBJ2-7; size: NA
CDR3: CASRLSGTSVKETQYF; DNA: TGTGCCAGCAGGTTGTCCGGGACTAGCGTGAAAGAGACCCAGTACTTC; D: TRBD2; length: 16; V: TRBV9; J: TRBJ2-5; size: NA
CDR3: CASSPRGRASGPSYNEQFF; DNA: TGTGCCAGCAGCCCTAGAGGGCGGGCTAGCGGACCTTCCTACAATGAGCAGTTCTTC; D: TRBD2; length: 19; V: TRBV7-8; J: TRBJ2-1; size: NA
CDR3: CASSLLSPDQDTQYF; DNA: TGTGCCAGCAGCTTACTTAGCCCCGACCAAGATACCCAGTACTTC; D: NA; length: 15; V: TRBV7-9; J: TRBJ2-5; size: NA
CDR3: CASTKGQGVEAFF; DNA: TGTGCCAGCACCAAAGGACAGGGGGTTGAAGCTTTCTTT; D: TRBD1; length: 13; V: TRBV5-5; J: TRBJ1-1; size: once
CDR3: CASRPTGGTYQPQHF; DNA: TGTGCCAGCCGCCCGACAGGGGGAACGTATCAGCCCCAGCATTTT; D: TRBD1; length: 15; V: TRBV28; J: TRBJ1-5; size: NA
CDR3: CASSLDRNHNEQFF; DNA: TGTGCCAGCAGCCTGGACAGAAACCACAATGAGCAGTTCTTC; D: NA; length: 14; V: TRBV7-9; J: TRBJ2-1; size: NA